This T cell receptor beta chain appears in the sequencing data of a study of T cells in localized non-small cell lung cancer. Study results and caveats: Appearing in adjacent lung were a median approximately 60 of the top 100 tumor clones. Sequencing was limited to one tumor region, leaving the possibility of heterogeneity open. Higher adjacent-lung clonality was associated with shorter survival. Uninvolved adjacent lung showed higher T cell clonality than tumor.

With respect to this clone: The antigen is unknown.

Assay used: immunoSEQ multiplex PCR; TCRdb lists only in-frame clones, some missing. This sample has 3,000 or so clones, with roughly 15% found just once. The CDR3 covers 15 residues. In germline, CDR1 is LNHDA, CDR2 SQIVND (reference sequence). Trimming pared 4 bases from V and 0 bases from J, leaving 10 bases between. The sample consisted of lung tumor tissue, taken before any cancer treatment. The source is a woman aged 40-69 years with stage II lung adenocarcinoma. This chain joins TRBV19 and TRBJ1-3; TRBD1 might be the D (6 bases). The DNA for the CDR3 is TGTGCCAGTAGTACAAGACAGGCCTCTGGAAACACCATATATTTT. It specifies CASSTRQASGNTIYF.